Reported below is one T cell receptor (beta chain). Its antigen has not been determined. The sample holds no much larger clone one base away, and base qualities are not on file. The study tested focal radiation therapy combined with CTLA-4 blockade (ipilimumab) in patients with chemo-refractory metastatic non-small-cell lung cancer. These data belong to a study of radiotherapy plus CTLA-4 blockade in lung cancer (dated by TCRdb to 2017 to 2018). Some background on the complete study: Objective responses were observed in about a sixth of enrolled patients, and disease control was achieved in less than 35%. Broader findings and caveats from the paper: After treatment with radiotherapy and ipilimumab, TCR clones that originated in tumors expanded in peripheral blood. The strongest predictors of response, as reported, were early dynamic changes in blood T cell clones along with a rise in serum interferon-beta after radiation.

Taken from the germline V gene (reference sequence), the CDR1 and CDR2 loops are LNHDA and SQIVND. CDR3 length: 16 amino acids, cysteine to phenylalanine. Only the CDR3 DNA is retained, 48 bases long and in frame from the first base. V and J are trimmed by 1 base and 6 bases, and the gene matches miss 7 bases of the junction. Library construction relied on the immunoSEQ multiplex PCR assay. TCRdb limited this immuneACCESS table to in-frame rearrangements with V and J called. A share of clones is missing; checked studies link under half to unresolved V genes, and the rest is unexplained. This sample gives about 16,000 clones in total; around three quarters of them show up just once. The ten top clones hold about 48% of the sample.

Specimen: peripheral blood, collected from a patient treated with radiotherapy plus ipilimumab. This chain joins TRBV19 to TRBJ2-1; TRBD2 aligns with 9 central bases. The source of this sequence is a human donor with non-small cell lung cancer whose response to radiotherapy plus ipilimumab could not be evaluated. The DNA is as follows: TGTGCCAGTAGTATAGGCAAGCGGGGGGCAGGCAATGAGCAGTTCTTC. Its protein product is CASSIGKRGAGNEQFF.